This paragraph reports one T cell receptor (beta chain). The antigen is unknown. V lost 3 bases to trimming and J lost 2 bases, with 13 bases between them. This CDR3 comprises 15 residues. Germline V CDR1 and CDR2: SGHDT, YYEEEE. Genomic DNA (from each subset) was split evenly across several immunoSEQ plates. Some clones are missing from TCRdb's copy, which holds only in-frame ones; the method was immunoSEQ multiplex PCR. The data contain 1.5 million to 2.5 million clones, roughly 95% of them singletons. The source of the sample is a study of shared clonotypes between healthy human individuals. Study at large: Three plates each covered CD4 naive and memory; CD8 naive two, CD8 memory one.

Whole-study results and caveats: Compared with memory subsets, naive subsets generally had larger estimated richness.

Positively selected for CCR7, the CD45RO-negative cells used as naive CD8 cells excluded terminally differentiated effector memory CD45RA+ cells. Caucasian adults living in Nashville, Tennessee, provided all samples. Sequenced input: naive CD8+ T cells sorted from blood. V usage is TRBV5-6 and J usage is TRBJ2-3, with D tentatively TRBD1 or TRBD2 (6 bases each). This clonotype was obtained from a man younger than 30 in good health. This CDR3 reads CASSWGAPNTDTQYF. CDR3 in DNA: TGTGCCAGCAGCTGGGGGGCTCCAAACACAGATACGCAGTATTTT.